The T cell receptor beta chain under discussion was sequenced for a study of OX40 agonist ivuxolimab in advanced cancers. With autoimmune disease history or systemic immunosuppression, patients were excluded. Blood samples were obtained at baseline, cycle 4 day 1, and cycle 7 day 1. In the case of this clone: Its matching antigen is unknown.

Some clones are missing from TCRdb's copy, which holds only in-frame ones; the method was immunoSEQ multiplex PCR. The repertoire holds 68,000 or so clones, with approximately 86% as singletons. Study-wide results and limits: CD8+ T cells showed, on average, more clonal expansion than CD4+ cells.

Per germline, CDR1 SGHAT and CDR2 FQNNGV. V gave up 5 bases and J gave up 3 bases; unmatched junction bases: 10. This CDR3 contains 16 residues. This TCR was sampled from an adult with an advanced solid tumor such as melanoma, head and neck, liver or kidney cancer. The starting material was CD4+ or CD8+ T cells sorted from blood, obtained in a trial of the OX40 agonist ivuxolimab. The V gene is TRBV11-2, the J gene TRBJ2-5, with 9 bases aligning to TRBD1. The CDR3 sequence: CASSGRTGAAKETQYF. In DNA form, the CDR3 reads TGTGCCAGCAGCGGGAGGACAGGGGCTGCGAAAGAGACCCAGTACTTC.